The 25 T cell receptor beta chains listed next were all sequenced from one sample in a study of response to subunit inactivated influenza vaccine. TCRdb processed the RT-PCR reads anew with MiXCR; each CDR3 protein has one entry. This sample has about 540,000 distinct CDR3 sequences, with roughly 23% found just once. This same sample was also taken into another study, of T cells expressing NK-cell markers. From that second work: Libraries used 5'RACE template switching adding universal primer site and UMIs.

The sequences come from CD4+ T cells sorted from PBMCs, collected roughly 13 days after vaccination. The receptors here all came from a man aged 50 to 60 who received an inactivated influenza vaccine.

The chain carries TRBV2 and TRBJ2-1, with D perhaps matching TRBD2 (5 bases). Germline-derived CDR1 and CDR2 are SNHLY and FYNNEI. The CDR3 totals 14 residues. V shed 4 bases and J shed 0 bases, with 7 bases lying between them. In DNA, the CDR3 is TGTGCCAGCAGTGTGGGAGTCTCCTACAATGAGCAGTTCTTC. It translates to CASSVGVSYNEQFF.

The V call is TRBV6-5, the J call TRBJ2-7; 7 positions agree with TRBD2. V lost 0 bases to trimming and J lost 4 bases; unmatched junction nucleotides: 12. The CDR3 has 17 residues. Germline CDR1 and CDR2: MNHEY and SVGAGI. The CDR3 protein is CASSYSGGASGGYEQYF. CDR3 sequence (DNA): TGTGCCAGCAGTTACTCCGGTGGCGCTAGCGGAGGATACGAGCAGTACTTC.

This clonotype was found a few times. The rearrangement joins TRBV7-2 to TRBJ2-1; 10 bases fit TRBD2. Germline values: CDR1 SGHTA, CDR2 FQGNSA. V lost 0 bases and J lost 6; bases outside the gene matches: 2. The CDR3 spans 15 residues. CDR3 bases: TGTGCCAGCAGCTTAGCCGGGACTAGCGTCAATGAGCAGTTCTTC. It yields the protein CASSLAGTSVNEQFF.

This chain uses TRBV4-1 with TRBJ2-5; TRBD2 matches 8 bases. V lost 3 bases and J lost 2; bases outside the gene matches: 14. There are 18 residues in the CDR3. CDR1 is MGHRA, CDR2 YSYEKL, per germline. CDR3 nucleotides: TGCGCCAGCAGCCACCCCCGTAGGCGGGGGGCCCCACAAGAGACCCAGTACTTC. Amino acid sequence: CASSHPRRRGAPQETQYF.

This clonotype turned up a few times. The V call is TRBV20-1, the J call TRBJ2-7, with 8 bases that match TRBD2. V lost 3 bases, J lost 2 bases, and 3 bases stayed unmatched. Germline assignment: CDR1 DFQATT and CDR2 SNEGSKA (reference sequence). The CDR3 covers 13 residues. The CDR3 loop reads CSASSGVTYEQYF. DNA of the CDR3: TGCAGTGCTAGTAGCGGGGTAACCTACGAGCAGTACTTC.

This chain joins TRBV4-3 and TRBJ2-4, with D tentatively TRBD1 (7 bases). The CDR3 extends over 17 amino acids. The germline V and J ends were trimmed by 2 bases and 3 bases, with 17 bases remaining between them. CDR1 and CDR2 from the germline V gene are LGHNA and YSLEER. The CDR3 DNA reads as TGCGCCAGCAGCCAAATTAGGAGGGGGCGCGTCAAAAACATTCAGTACTTC. This sequence encodes CASSQIRRGRVKNIQYF.

This clonotype occurred a few times. This sequence joins TRBV2 and TRBJ2-3; tentative D call: TRBD2 (6 bases). Trimming shortened V by 3 bases and J by 4 bases, and 11 bases separated the two germline ends. This CDR3 contains 14 residues. Germline CDR1 is SNHLY and CDR2 is FYNNEI. The CDR3 sequence is CASSDSGRSDTQYF. CDR3 nucleotide sequence: TGTGCCAGCAGTGACTCGGGGAGGTCAGATACGCAGTATTTT.

This clonotype was picked up a small number of times. The V call is TRBV20-1, the J call TRBJ1-4, with D unclear. Germline lookup yields CDR1 DFQATT and CDR2 SNEGSKA (reference sequence). This CDR3 region has 13 residues. V was shortened by 5 bases and J by 10 bases, with 17 bases between the two germline ends. CDR3 in DNA: TGCAGTGCTTACGCGTCTGACGTCCGAAAACTGTTTTTT. This translates into CSAYASDVRKLFF.

CDR3 sequence: CASSQDLRSNEQFF. The CDR3 DNA is TGCGCCAGCAGCCAAGATCTACGGAGCAATGAGCAGTTCTTC. V gene TRBV4-1 combines with J gene TRBJ2-1; D gene uncertain. CDR1 is MGHRA, CDR2 YSYEKL, per germline. The CDR3 spans 14 residues. Trimming left V 0 bases short and J 6 bases short, with 9 bases between.

This clonotype was seen a handful of times. The chain uses TRBV30 and TRBJ2-3, with D uncertain. The ends were cut back, 0 bases at V and 4 bases at J, with 11 bases in the middle. Germline CDR1 and CDR2: GTSNPN and SVGIG (reference sequence). This CDR3 is built from 14 residues. The CDR3 is CAWSVLSFSDTQYF. The CDR3 coding sequence is TGTGCCTGGAGTGTACTCTCATTCTCAGATACGCAGTATTTT.

The V call is TRBV4-1, the J call TRBJ2-7; D is undetermined. In germline, CDR1 is MGHRA, CDR2 YSYEKL. Between the trimmed V and J ends, which lost 0 bases and 3 bases, there was a span of 6 bases. The length of the CDR3 is 13 residues. In nucleotides, the CDR3 is TGCGCCAGCAGCCAAGAGGTGAACTACGAGCAGTACTTC. Amino acid sequence: CASSQEVNYEQYF.

This clonotype was seen more than once but under ten times. Mismatch with germline at one junction end may stem from a read error. The V and J genes are TRBV15 and TRBJ2-1; TRBD1 aligns across 9 bases. The germline V gene has CDR1 LNHNV and CDR2 YYDKDF (reference sequence). CDR3 length: 12 residues. The CDR3, as DNA: TGTGCCACCAGCAGAGATCGGGGACAGGGCTCCTTC. Translating gives CATSRDRGQGSF. Supplemented by reference TRBV15 and TRBJ2-1, the full variable domain reads DAMVIQNPRYQVTQFGKPVTLSCSQTLNHNVMYWYQQKSSQAPKLLFHYYDKDFNNEADTPDNFQSRRPNTSFCFLDIRSPGLGDTAMYLCATSRDRGQGSFGPGTRLTVL.

The chain joins TRBV2 to TRBJ2-2; D remains ambiguous. The CDR3 consists of 14 residues. V was trimmed by 1 base and J by 5 bases, leaving 8 bases between them. Germline CDR1 and CDR2: SNHLY and FYNNEI. CDR3 sequence: CASSEVTITGELFF. In DNA form, the CDR3 reads TGTGCCAGCAGTGAAGTCACTATAACCGGGGAGCTGTTTTTT.

This clonotype was detected only a few times. The chain links TRBV5-1 to TRBJ1-4; TRBD1 is a possible D gene (6 bases). Trimming took 2 bases from V and 4 from J, leaving 12 bases between them. Germline V gene lookup returns CDR1 SGHRS and CDR2 YFSETQ. This CDR3 region has 15 residues. The CDR3 nucleotides are TGCGCCAGCAGCTTAACAGGGCTCGATAATGAAAAACTGTTTTTT. This gives the protein CASSLTGLDNEKLFF.

The chain is built from TRBV29-1 and TRBJ2-2; 7 bases match TRBD2. With 4 bases clipped from V and 7 bases from J, the junction kept 15 bases outside the gene matches. Germline values: CDR1 SQVTM, CDR2 ANQGSEA. The CDR3 has 16 amino acids. The CDR3 DNA sequence: TGCAGCGTTGTAGATCGCGGCGGGAGTACGGGCGGGGAGCTGTTTTTT. It is translated as CSVVDRGGSTGGELFF.

The rearrangement links TRBV6-1 to TRBJ2-5; the D is unclear. Trimming removed 10 bases from V and 4 bases from J, with 22 bases in between. This CDR3 has 15 amino acids. Germline CDR1 and CDR2: MNHNS and SASEGT. The CDR3 DNA follows: TGTGCCATCCAGAAGGGATCCTTCCGGCGAGAGACCCAGTACTTC. Amino acids: CAIQKGSFRRETQYF.

This clonotype has just a few counts. The chain uses TRBV12-3 or TRBV12-4 and TRBJ1-5, with D unclear. The CDR3 sequence is 15 residues long. The V end lost 1 base, the J end lost 1 base, and 8 bases lay between the germline ends. This chain's CDR3 is CASSLGWRSNQPQHF. The CDR3 region has the DNA TGTGCCAGCAGTTTAGGGTGGCGGAGCAATCAGCCCCAGCATTTT.

This clonotype was recorded a few times. The CDR3 sequence is CAIAQVSYEQYF. CDR3 nucleotides: TGTGCCATCGCACAGGTATCCTACGAGCAGTACTTC. This chain connects TRBV10-3 to TRBJ2-7; D might be TRBD1 (5 bases). The CDR3 is 12 amino acids. V was trimmed by 8 bases and J by 1 base, leaving 9 bases between them. Germline assignment: CDR1 ENHRY and CDR2 SYGVKD.

V is TRBV7-2 and J is TRBJ2-7, with D maybe TRBD1 (5 bases). The CDR3 covers 16 residues. V was clipped by 2 bases and J by 4 bases, with 18 bases between them. Germline CDR1 and CDR2: SGHTA and FQGNSA. CDR3 protein: CASSLSRQGLGYEQYF. The DNA for the CDR3 is TGTGCCAGCAGCTTAAGTCGCCAGGGCTTAGGTTACGAGCAGTACTTC.

The J gene is TRBJ2-3, the V gene TRBV7-2, with 14 nucleotides matching TRBD2. The CDR3 is 16 residues long. With 1 base clipped from V and 6 bases from J, the junction kept 3 bases outside the gene matches. The germline V gene has CDR1 SGHTA and CDR2 FQGNSA. This CDR3 is CASSLVGTSGSDTQYF. The CDR3 coding sequence is TGTGCCAGCAGCTTAGTTGGGACTAGCGGGAGTGATACGCAGTATTTT. The variable domain in full, completed from reference TRBV7-2 and TRBJ2-3, reads GAGVSQSPSNKVTEKGKDVELRCDPISGHTALYWYRQSLGQGLEFLIYFQGNSAPDKSGLPSDRFSAERTGGSVSTLTIQRTQQEDSAVYLCASSLVGTSGSDTQYFGPGTRLTVL.

This clonotype was found a few times. The chain uses TRBV2 and TRBJ2-4; D perhaps matches TRBD1 (5 bases). V gave up 3 bases and J gave up 3 bases, with 9 bases separating them. Germline V gene sequence: CDR1 SNHLY, CDR2 FYNNEI. This CDR3 is built from 14 residues. This CDR3 reads CASSEDTLKNIQYF. For the CDR3, the DNA is TGTGCCAGCAGTGAGGACACCCTCAAAAACATTCAGTACTTC.

This clonotype was recorded only once. At one of its ends the junction is not consistent with the germline gene, which may arise from a read error. This rearrangement joins TRBV4-3 to TRBJ2-1; 8 positions match TRBD1. CDR1 is LGHNA and CDR2 is YSLEER in the germline V gene. The CDR3 extends over 15 amino acids. The chain's CDR3 is CACSPTGGSYNEQFF. The CDR3, as DNA: TGCGCCTGCAGCCCAACAGGGGGATCCTACAATGAGCAGTTCTTC.

Only a few counts were recorded for this clonotype. The chain carries TRBV12-3 or TRBV12-4 and TRBJ1-5, with D unresolved. V lost 6 bases to trimming and J lost 3 bases, with 6 bases between them. The CDR3 contains 12 residues. CDR3 DNA sequence: TGTGCCAGCAGCCGATACAATCAGCCCCAGCATTTT. Translation: CASSRYNQPQHF.

This clonotype was seen a handful of times. The V call is TRBV7-9, the J call TRBJ2-5, with 7 bases identical to TRBD1. Trimming removed 1 base from V and 4 bases from J; junction bases left unmatched: 6. The CDR3 covers 15 residues. Germline CDR1 SEHNR, CDR2 FQNEAQ (reference sequence). The CDR3 nucleotides read TGTGCCAGCAGCTTAGACAGGGGATGGGGAGAGACCCAGTACTTC. It is translated as CASSLDRGWGETQYF.

The chain combines TRBV19 with TRBJ1-2; 7 bases match TRBD1. With V trimmed by 6 bases and J by 8 bases, 15 bases remained unmatched. This CDR3 spans 15 amino acids. The germline gives CDR1 LNHDA, CDR2 SQIVND (reference sequence). The CDR3 sequence: CASRQYPGTEGGYTF. The CDR3 DNA reads as TGTGCCAGTAGGCAGTATCCCGGGACAGAAGGCGGCTACACCTTC.